This T cell receptor beta chain was identified during a study of persistence of HIV-infected CD4 T cells. Study background: A couple of participants gave one leukapheresis sample; others gave up to about 200 mL blood repeatedly.

The immunoSEQ assay was version 4, run in survey mode. Profiled with immunoSEQ multiplex PCR; TCRdb holds only in-frame clones, not every one. The table lists tens of thousands of clones, 88% of them singletons. Regarding this clone: What it recognizes is unknown.

The CDR3 loop spans 13 amino acids. CDR1 is ENHRY and CDR2 is SYGVKD in the germline V gene. The V segment lost 11 bases and the J segment 1 base; nucleotides outside the gene matches: 6. Nonspecific anti-CD3/anti-CD28 bead stimulation represents the broad CD4+ T cell repertoire. Responding CD4+ T cells were sorted by upregulation of both CD40 ligand and CD69. The chain recombines TRBV10-3 with TRBJ2-5; 8 bases are shared with TRBD2. Sequenced material: CD4+ T cells sorted from PBMCs after roughly 17-hour stimulation, taken from a patient who received antiretroviral therapy. This receptor was taken from an adult woman with HIV who was CMV-seropositive. CDR3 in DNA: TGTGCCGTTCAAGCGGGGGTCCAAGAGACCCAGTACTTC. It translates to CAVQAGVQETQYF.